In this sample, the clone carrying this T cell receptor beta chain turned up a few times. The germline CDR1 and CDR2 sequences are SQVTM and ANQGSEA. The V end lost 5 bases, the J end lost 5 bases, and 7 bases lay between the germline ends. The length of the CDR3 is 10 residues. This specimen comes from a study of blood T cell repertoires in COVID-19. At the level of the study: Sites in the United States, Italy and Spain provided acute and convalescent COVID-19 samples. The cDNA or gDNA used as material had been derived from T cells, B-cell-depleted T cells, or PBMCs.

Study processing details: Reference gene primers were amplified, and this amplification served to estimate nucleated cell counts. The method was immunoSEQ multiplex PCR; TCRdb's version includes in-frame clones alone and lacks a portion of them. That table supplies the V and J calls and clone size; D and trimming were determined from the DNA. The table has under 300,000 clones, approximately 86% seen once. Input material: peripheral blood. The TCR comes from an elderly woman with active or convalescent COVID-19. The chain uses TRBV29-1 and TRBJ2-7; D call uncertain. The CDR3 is CSVTQNEQYF. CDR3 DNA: TGCAGCGTTACACAGAACGAGCAGTACTTC.